The present T cell receptor (beta chain) was sequenced within a study of post-analysis software for immune sequencing data. On the study more broadly: The cohort encompassed relapsing-remitting, secondary progressive and progressive-relapsing multiple sclerosis disease courses.

This clonotype was seen a few times. Its specificity is unknown. The V gene lost 3 bases and the J gene lost 2 bases, with 7 bases spanning the gap. Germline values: CDR1 SQVTM, CDR2 ANQGSEA. The CDR3 has 12 amino acids. Overall study results and limits: There were several TRBV segments more frequent in patients than controls, and TRBV5-6, TRBV5-1 and TRBV20-1 were among them. Clustering by F measure revealed strong co-clustering among samples prepared together in one batch. Controls' normalized Chao1 diversity significantly exceeded that of multiple sclerosis patients.

The library was made from cDNA and included unique molecular identifiers. A few hundred thousand cDNA molecules came from around 1 to 9.1 million T cells. Via MiXCR, TCRdb re-called the PCR reads, giving one row per CDR3 protein. The sample contains 400,000 to 500,000 distinct CDR3 sequences, about 39% of which appear only once. The TCR originated in a girl aged 2-10 years with multiple sclerosis. The sample taken for sequencing was blood. The genes are TRBV29-1 and TRBJ2-5; D is unresolved. The CDR3 reads CSVERHQETQYF. The CDR3 DNA follows: TGCAGCGTTGAGAGGCATCAAGAGACCCAGTACTTC.